The 30 T cell receptor beta chains below were found in one sample sequenced in a study of T cell repertoires in cytomegalovirus infection. Via MiXCR, TCRdb re-called the reads, giving one row per CDR3 protein. The repertoire has fewer than 200,000 distinct CDR3 sequences, approximately 19% of them found once; the top ten carry less than 3%. The sequenced sample consisted of PBMCs. These receptors were collected from a human donor in good health (CMV status not recorded). Some clones in this sample may be carry-over from other donors' samples.

Note on this clonotype: This may stem from a read error, because a much larger clone lies one nucleotide away. The J gene is TRBJ1-5, the V gene TRBV6-1; weak D call: TRBD1 (5 bases). The germline V gene encodes CDR1 MNHNS and CDR2 SASEGT. The CDR3 covers 16 residues. The CDR3 DNA reads TGTGCCAGCAGGTCGGAGAACACCCGGGGCAATCAGCCCCAGGATTTT. Translating gives CASRSENTRGNQPQDF.

Remarks on this clonotype: At one of its ends the junction is not consistent with the germline gene, which may arise from a read error. This sequence joins TRBV5-1 and TRBJ2-3; 8 nucleotides line up with TRBD2. Germline CDR1 is SGHRS and CDR2 is YFSETQ. The CDR3 extends over 15 amino acids. The CDR3 loop is CVSSLSSGAPDTQYF. CDR3 nucleotide sequence: TGCGTCAGCAGCTTGAGTAGCGGGGCCCCCGATACGCAGTATTTT.

This clonotype was counted a few times. This chain links TRBV11-3 with TRBJ2-1; 7 bases align to TRBD2. J gave up 4 bases and V 4 bases, and 7 bases lay outside the gene matches. The CDR3 covers 15 residues. Germline V CDR1 and CDR2: SGHNT, YENEEA. CDR3 DNA sequence: TGTGCCAGCAGCTCCTACGGAGCGGGGTACAATGAGCAGTTCTTC. Protein: CASSSYGAGYNEQFF.

The CDR3 DNA follows: TGTGCCACCTTAGACAGCCAGTCTGGAAACACCATATATTTT. This sequence encodes CATLDSQSGNTIYF. The chain has TRBV10-3 and TRBJ1-3, with D possibly TRBD1 on 5 matching bases. CDR1 ENHRY and CDR2 SYGVKD come from the germline V gene. Between the trimmed V and J ends, which lost 10 bases and 1 base, there was a span of 14 bases. The CDR3 contains 14 residues.

This clonotype has just a few counts. This chain links TRBV7-9 with TRBJ1-1; D is possibly TRBD1 (5 bases). The germline CDR1 and CDR2 sequences are SEHNR and FQNEAQ (reference sequence). V lost 2 bases to trimming and J lost 1 base, with 17 bases between them. The CDR3 is 17 residues long. The DNA of the CDR3 is TGTGCCAGCAGCTTACGCCCCCCGGACACGTCGAACACTGAAGCTTTCTTT. Amino acid sequence: CASSLRPPDTSNTEAFF.

This clonotype has only a few counts. The chain uses TRBV7-9 and TRBJ1-1, with D uncertain. With 2 bases removed from V and 3 bases from J, the gap between germline ends came to 10 bases. This CDR3 is 14 amino acids long. CDR1 and CDR2 from the germline V gene are SEHNR and FQNEAQ (reference sequence). CDR3 sequence: CASSLHDGDTEAFF. DNA of the CDR3: TGTGCCAGCAGCTTACATGATGGCGACACTGAAGCTTTCTTT.

The rearrangement uses TRBV7-3 and TRBJ1-3, with 10 bases lining up with TRBD1. Germline V CDR1 and CDR2: SGHTA, FQGTGA. The ends lost 2 bases at V and 4 bases at J; junction bases unmatched: 2. The CDR3 is 15 residues long. The CDR3 spells CASSLGTGVGNTIYF. DNA of the CDR3: TGTGCCAGCAGCTTAGGGACAGGGGTAGGAAACACCATATATTTT.

V is TRBV19 and J is TRBJ1-4; 8 nucleotides align to TRBD1. Germline-derived CDR1 and CDR2 are LNHDA and SQIVND (reference sequence). Unmatched junction bases numbered 5, after V lost 7 bases and J lost 4 bases. The CDR3 runs to 14 residues. The CDR3 DNA reads as TGTGCCAGTAATGACAGGGGCGTTAATGAAAAACTGTTTTTT. It encodes CASNDRGVNEKLFF.

This clonotype showed up just a few times. This CDR3 reads CAISELAGGNEQFF. The CDR3 nucleotides are TGTGCCATCAGTGAGCTAGCGGGAGGGAACGAGCAGTTCTTC. The rearrangement uses TRBV10-3 and TRBJ2-1, with TRBD2 identical over 12 bases. J gave up 10 bases and V 2 bases, and 3 bases lay outside the gene matches. Germline assignment: CDR1 ENHRY and CDR2 SYGVKD. The CDR3 totals 14 residues.

This clonotype was detected many times. This chain connects TRBV6-5 to TRBJ2-1, with D maybe TRBD2 (5 bases). The ends were cut back, 7 bases at V and 5 bases at J, with 15 bases in the middle. Germline loops: CDR1 MNHEY, CDR2 SVGAGI. The CDR3 loop spans 14 amino acids. CDR3 sequence: CASKKSGNDNEQFF. DNA for the CDR3: TGTGCCAGCAAAAAGAGCGGAAATGACAATGAGCAGTTCTTC.

The chain uses TRBV20-1 and TRBJ2-3; TRBD2 matches 7 bases. CDR3 length: 18 amino acids. V shed 1 base, J shed 0 bases, and the junction held 13 bases outside the gene matches. The germline gives CDR1 DFQATT, CDR2 SNEGSKA (reference sequence). The CDR3 sequence is CSARAILGTTLSTDTQYF. The CDR3 region has the DNA TGCAGTGCTAGAGCTATTCTAGGGACTACCCTTAGCACAGATACGCAGTATTTT.

This clonotype was counted only a few times. The DNA for the CDR3 is TGTGCCACCAGTGACCTCGGGGTAACGGGTGAGACCCAGTACTTC. Its protein is CATSDLGVTGETQYF. The V call is TRBV24-1, the J call TRBJ2-5; tentatively, D is TRBD2 (5 bases). V shed 4 bases and J shed 5 bases, with 16 bases lying between them. Germline CDR1 is KGHDR and CDR2 is SFDVKD. The CDR3 consists of 15 residues.

This clonotype turned up a few times. The J gene is TRBJ1-1, the V gene TRBV7-2, with unresolved D. Germline loops: CDR1 SGHTA, CDR2 FQGNSA. The CDR3 sequence is 16 residues long. V shed 2 bases and J shed 0 bases, with 13 bases lying between them. CDR3 protein: CASSLMARGMNTEAFF. The CDR3 DNA is TGTGCCAGCAGCTTAATGGCAAGAGGTATGAACACTGAAGCTTTCTTT. Drawing the rest from reference TRBV7-2 and TRBJ1-1, the complete variable domain is GAGVSQSPSNKVTEKGKDVELRCDPISGHTALYWYRQSLGQGLEFLIYFQGNSAPDKSGLPSDRFSAERTGGSVSTLTIQRTQQEDSAVYLCASSLMARGMNTEAFFGQGTRLTVV.

With regard to this clonotype: The junction does not match germline at one end; this may be a read error. This chain connects TRBV6-6 to TRBJ2-2; 10 bases align to TRBD1. Germline V lookup: CDR1 MNHNY, CDR2 SVGAGI (reference sequence). This CDR3 is built from 18 residues. The CDR3 DNA reads as TGTGCCAGCAGTTACTCAAGGACGGGACAGGGGAGTACCGGGGGGCTGTTTTTT. Amino acids: CASSYSRTGQGSTGGLFF.

Many counts were recorded for this clonotype. This chain joins TRBV7-2 and TRBJ2-1; D uncertain. Germline lookup yields CDR1 SGHTA and CDR2 FQGNSA. V was pared by 4 bases and J by 4 bases, with 11 bases between. This CDR3 has 14 residues. CDR3 region: CASSWLALYNEQFF. The CDR3 DNA is TGTGCCAGCAGCTGGTTGGCCCTTTACAATGAGCAGTTCTTC.

At least ten counts were recorded for this clonotype. The J gene is TRBJ2-7, the V gene TRBV7-6; 9 bases are a match to TRBD1. V shed 5 bases, J shed 7 bases, and the junction held 12 bases outside the gene matches. Germline V gene lookup returns CDR1 SGHVS and CDR2 FNYEAQ. This CDR3 is built from 15 residues. CDR3: CASSPRDRDRGEQYF. CDR3 DNA: TGTGCCAGCAGCCCCCGGGACAGGGATCGGGGAGAGCAGTACTTC.

This clonotype was observed a handful of times. The chain links TRBV4-1 to TRBJ1-2; 7 bases line up with TRBD1. The CDR3 length is 16 residues. The ends lost 0 bases at V and 4 bases at J; junction bases unmatched: 8. CDR1 is MGHRA and CDR2 is YSYEKL in the germline V gene. The CDR3 here is CASSQDLTGPLYGYTF. CDR3 coding DNA: TGCGCCAGCAGCCAAGACTTGACAGGGCCCCTCTATGGCTACACCTTC.

The table lists this clonotype with a count of one. The chain joins TRBV7-6 to TRBJ2-5; D is perhaps TRBD1 (6 bases). CDR3 length: 15 amino acids. V lost 0 bases to trimming and J lost 5 bases, with 13 bases between them. Looked up from germline, CDR1 is SGHVS and CDR2 is FNYEAQ. CDR3 DNA: TGTGCCAGCAGCTTAGCCTACAGGGCTCGGGAGACCCAGTACTTC. Translating it yields CASSLAYRARETQYF.

A few counts support this clonotype. The junction and the germline gene differ at one end; a read error may be behind it. This chain links TRBV7-7 with TRBJ2-5; TRBD2 aligns across 13 bases. The CDR3 consists of 19 residues. Germline V gene data show CDR1 as SSHAT and CDR2 as FNYEAQ (reference sequence). The CDR3 bases are TGTGCTAGCAGCTTAGCGGGGACTAGCGGGACCCTAAGGGGAGAGACCCAGTACTTC. Its translation: CASSLAGTSGTLRGETQYF.

This chain links TRBV19 with TRBJ2-7; 11 bases align to TRBD1. The CDR3 has 18 amino acids. V was clipped by 3 bases and J by 6 bases; unmatched bases: 16. CDR1 and CDR2 (germline): LNHDA, SQIVND (reference sequence). CDR3 region: CASSIFVLGQGASREQYF. The CDR3 DNA reads as TGTGCCAGTAGTATTTTTGTTTTAGGACAGGGGGCCTCTCGCGAGCAGTACTTC.

J is TRBJ2-1 and V is TRBV7-2; 7 positions match TRBD1. V was clipped by 4 bases and J by 0 bases; unmatched bases: 3. CDR3 size: 15 residues. CDR1 is SGHTA, CDR2 FQGNSA, per germline. This chain's CDR3 is CASSSDRVSYNEQFF. The CDR3 nucleotides are TGTGCCAGCAGCTCAGACAGGGTCTCCTACAATGAGCAGTTCTTC. Supplemented by reference TRBV7-2 and TRBJ2-1, the full variable domain reads GAGVSQSPSNKVTEKGKDVELRCDPISGHTALYWYRQSLGQGLEFLIYFQGNSAPDKSGLPSDRFSAERTGGSVSTLTIQRTQQEDSAVYLCASSSDRVSYNEQFFGPGTRLTVL.

This clonotype was observed at least ten times. This chain joins TRBV7-2 and TRBJ1-2; D is unresolved. Between the trimmed V and J ends, which lost 3 bases and 6 bases, there was a span of 8 bases. The CDR3 has 12 residues. Looked up from germline, CDR1 is SGHTA and CDR2 is FQGNSA. Here the CDR3 reads CASSFQRDGYTF. The CDR3 DNA is TGTGCCAGCAGCTTTCAGAGGGATGGCTACACCTTC.

A remark on this clonotype: At one end the junction does not follow the germline gene, possibly because of a read error. The rearrangement joins TRBV15 to TRBJ1-5, with D possibly being TRBD1 (5 bases). CDR1 LNHNV and CDR2 YYDKDF come from the germline V gene (reference sequence). This CDR3 is 15 amino acids long. The CDR3 coding sequence is TGTGCCACCAGCAAGGTTGGGGGACCTGATCAGCCCCAGCTTTTT. It yields the protein CATSKVGGPDQPQLF.

The J gene is TRBJ1-5, the V gene TRBV12-3 or TRBV12-4; possible D gene TRBD1, 6 bases. V was shortened by 6 bases and J by 3 bases, with 15 bases between the two germline ends. This CDR3 is built from 15 residues. The CDR3 bases are TGTGCCAGCAGGTCCACAGGGTCCCCCAATCAGCCCCAGCATTTT. Its translation is CASRSTGSPNQPQHF.

This clonotype was observed a handful of times. V usage is TRBV7-9 and J usage is TRBJ2-1, with 9 nucleotides matching TRBD1. Looked up from germline, CDR1 is SEHNR and CDR2 is FQNEAQ (reference sequence). V was pared by 5 bases and J by 4 bases, with 9 bases of the junction left unmatched. CDR3 size: 16 residues. The CDR3 protein is CASSLRDRDLYNEQFF. The CDR3 coding sequence is TGTGCCAGCAGCCTCCGGGACAGGGATCTTTACAATGAGCAGTTCTTC.

This clonotype was observed many times. The chain employs TRBV7-6 and TRBJ2-5; 12 bases fit TRBD2. The CDR3 has 16 residues. The germline V gene encodes CDR1 SGHVS and CDR2 FNYEAQ. Unmatched junction bases numbered 5, after V lost 5 bases and J lost 1 base. The CDR3 protein is CASSPLAGGLQETQYF. The CDR3 DNA reads TGTGCCAGCAGCCCCCTAGCGGGGGGGCTCCAAGAGACCCAGTACTTC.

The chain is built from TRBV27 and TRBJ2-5; 9 nucleotides align to TRBD2. CDR3 length: 19 amino acids. V shed 1 base and J 2 bases; nucleotides not matched to a gene: 14. The germline V gene encodes CDR1 MNHEY and CDR2 SMNVEV (reference sequence). This CDR3 is CASSLWPLGQAGGQETQYF. CDR3 coding DNA: TGTGCCAGCAGTTTATGGCCCCTCGGACAGGCGGGGGGGCAAGAGACCCAGTACTTC.

This clonotype was counted many times. The chain has TRBV7-8 and TRBJ2-1, with TRBD1 identical over 8 bases. CDR1 and CDR2 (germline): SGHVS, FQNEAQ. V trimming: 4 bases; J trimming: 9 bases; junction bases outside the gene matches: 5. There are 13 residues in the CDR3. The CDR3 sequence is CASSSKTGVEQFF. The DNA for the CDR3 is TGTGCCAGCAGCTCGAAGACAGGGGTTGAGCAGTTCTTC. Variable domain in full (rest from reference TRBV7-8 and TRBJ2-1): GAGVSQSPRYKVAKRGQDVALRCDPISGHVSLFWYQQALGQGPEFLTYFQNEAQLDKSGLPSDRFFAERPEGSVSTLKIQRTQQEDSAVYLCASSSKTGVEQFFGPGTRLTVL.

The J gene is TRBJ2-5, the V gene TRBV27; TRBD2 matches at 10 bases. This CDR3 is built from 13 residues. V gave up 6 bases and J gave up 9 bases; unmatched junction bases: 7. Per the germline V gene, CDR1 is MNHEY and CDR2 is SMNVEV (reference sequence). In DNA, the CDR3 is TGTGCCAGCAGGTCTAGCGGGGGTCGGGCCCAGTACTTC. Residues: CASRSSGGRAQYF.

This clonotype occurred a few times. The chain employs TRBV11-2 and TRBJ1-2, with 11 bases fitting TRBD1. V was clipped by 5 bases and J by 2 bases; unmatched bases: 10. This CDR3 contains 17 residues. Germline V CDR1 and CDR2: SGHAT, FQNNGV. The CDR3 protein is CASSDWTGGIRNYGYTF. In DNA form, the CDR3 reads TGTGCCAGCAGCGATTGGACAGGGGGCATAAGAAACTATGGCTACACCTTC.